These T cell receptor beta chains were read from a single sample in a study of blood T cell repertoires in COVID-19. Produced via immunoSEQ multiplex PCR; TCRdb's table is partial and in-frame only. This sample yields about 130,000 clones, of which over 70% are seen a single time; 35% to 45% belongs to the top ten. The sample was peripheral blood. The receptors were gathered from a human donor in a cohort sampled during active COVID-19. The CDR3 runs from the conserved cysteine through the conserved F or W. The D gene is left open where the match is weak. Not every row has a clone size; where given, it reads once, few, many or a size class.

J: TRBJ1-2; D: -; size: -; V: TRBV19; CDR3: CASSVSYGYTF; DNA: TGTGCCAGTAGTGTCAGTTATGGCTACACCTTC
J: TRBJ2-1; D: TRBD2; size: -; V: TRBV29-1; CDR3: CSVEIGSSGSYNEQFF; DNA: TGCAGCGTTGAGATAGGGTCTAGCGGGTCCTACAATGAGCAGTTCTTC
J: TRBJ2-5; D: -; size: -; V: TRBV10-1; CDR3: CASTAGSTPVQYF; DNA: TGCGCCAGCACTGCCGGGTCGACGCCTGTCCAGTACTTC
J: TRBJ1-2; D: -; size: -; V: TRBV19; CDR3: CASSITGTNYGYTF; DNA: TGTGCCAGTAGTATTACAGGGACTAACTATGGCTACACCTTC
J: TRBJ2-1; D: -; size: -; V: TRBV30; CDR3: CAWRNQPGQSQFF; DNA: TGTGCCTGGAGAAACCAGCCGGGTCAGTCGCAGTTCTTC
J: TRBJ1-2; D: -; size: -; V: TRBV4-2; CDR3: CASSQGGRGSFGYTF; DNA: TGTGCCAGCAGCCAAGGAGGCAGGGGAAGCTTCGGCTACACCTTC
J: TRBJ1-5; D: -; size: -; V: TRBV6-1; CDR3: CASSESLGPQHF; DNA: TGTGCCAGCAGTGAATCCCTAGGGCCCCAGCATTTT
J: TRBJ1-1; D: TRBD1; size: few; V: TRBV7-8; CDR3: CASSLVQGAFAEAFF; DNA: TGTGCCAGCAGCTTAGTACAGGGGGCATTCGCTGAAGCTTTCTTT
J: TRBJ2-6; D: -; size: -; V: TRBV25-1; CDR3: CASSETDGANVLTF; DNA: TGTGCCAGCAGTGAGACAGATGGGGCCAACGTCCTGACTTTC
J: TRBJ1-3; D: TRBD1; size: few; V: TRBV5-1; CDR3: CASSFSGTGTSTGNTIYF; DNA: TGCGCCAGCAGCTTCTCCGGGACAGGGACCTCAACTGGAAACACCATATATTTT
J: TRBJ2-1; D: TRBD1; size: -; V: TRBV7-6; CDR3: CASSQNIPTGTPNEQFF; DNA: TGTGCCAGCAGCCAGAATATCCCGACAGGGACGCCCAATGAGCAGTTCTTC
J: TRBJ1-4; D: -; size: once; V: TRBV19; CDR3: CASSMGQGHEKLFF; DNA: TGTGCCAGTAGTATGGGGCAGGGCCATGAAAAACTGTTTTTT
J: TRBJ2-3; D: -; size: -; V: TRBV5-1; CDR3: CASSLVVQDQAQYF; DNA: TGCGCCAGCAGCTTGGTGGTGCAAGACCAGGCGCAGTATTTT
J: TRBJ1-2; D: -; size: -; V: TRBV19; CDR3: CASSRQDYGYTF; DNA: TGTGCCAGTAGCAGACAGGACTATGGCTACACCTTC
J: TRBJ1-6; D: -; size: few; V: TRBV19; CDR3: CASSSGELRALHF; DNA: TGTGCCAGTAGTTCAGGGGAGCTGAGGGCCCTCCACTTT
J: TRBJ2-5; D: -; size: -; V: TRBV5-1; CDR3: CASSFGGEETQYF; DNA: TGCGCCAGCAGCTTCGGGGGAGAAGAGACCCAGTACTTC
J: TRBJ2-2; D: -; size: -; V: TRBV11-2; CDR3: CASSLAGATTGELFF; DNA: TGTGCCAGCAGCTTGGCGGGGGCAACCACCGGGGAGCTGTTTTTT
J: TRBJ2-1; D: -; size: -; V: TRBV28; CDR3: CASRGGNEQFF; DNA: TGTGCCAGCCGGGGTGGCAATGAGCAGTTCTTC
J: TRBJ1-6; D: -; size: -; V: TRBV27; CDR3: CASSPPGFFGLHF; DNA: TGTGCCAGCAGTCCTCCAGGGTTTTTTGGCCTCCACTTT
J: TRBJ1-5; D: -; size: -; V: TRBV4-3; CDR3: CASSQVHDGNQPQHF; DNA: TGCGCCAGCAGCCAAGTACACGATGGCAATCAGCCCCAGCATTTT
J: TRBJ1-1; D: -; size: -; V: TRBV13; CDR3: CASSLRRTEAFF; DNA: TGTGCCAGCAGCTTACGGAGGACTGAAGCTTTCTTT
J: TRBJ1-1; D: -; size: -; V: TRBV6-5; CDR3: CASSDSGLLDTEAFF; DNA: TGTGCCAGCAGTGACTCGGGACTTTTGGACACTGAAGCTTTCTTT
J: TRBJ1-4; D: -; size: -; V: TRBV15; CDR3: CATSQGYEKLFF; DNA: TGTGCCACCTCTCAGGGGTATGAAAAACTGTTTTTT
J: TRBJ1-1; D: -; size: few; V: TRBV30; CDR3: CASTRGRVNTEAFF; DNA: TGTGCCTCCACCCGGGGGAGGGTGAACACTGAAGCTTTCTTT
J: TRBJ1-2; D: TRBD1; size: -; V: TRBV7-3; CDR3: CASSRQGGDGYTF; DNA: TGTGCCAGCAGCCGACAGGGCGGGGATGGCTACACCTTC
J: TRBJ1-2; D: -; size: -; V: TRBV28; CDR3: CASSYRGGYGYTF; DNA: TGTGCCAGCAGTTACCGGGGGGGCTATGGCTACACCTTC
J: TRBJ1-2; D: -; size: -; V: TRBV3-1/TRBV3-2; CDR3: CASSPGDGVDGYTF; DNA: TGTGCCAGCAGCCCCGGGGATGGGGTGGATGGCTACACCTTC
J: TRBJ2-4; D: TRBD2; size: -; V: TRBV19; CDR3: CASSISGSWLDIQYF; DNA: TGTGCCAGTAGTATTAGCGGGAGTTGGTTAGACATTCAGTACTTC
J: TRBJ1-2; D: -; size: -; V: TRBV5-4; CDR3: CASSLALKRGYTF; DNA: TGTGCCAGCAGCTTGGCCCTCAAGCGGGGCTACACCTTC
J: TRBJ2-3; D: TRBD2; size: -; V: TRBV5-1; CDR3: CASSLTSGRTDTQYF; DNA: TGCGCCAGCAGCTTGACTAGCGGGCGCACAGATACGCAGTATTTT
J: TRBJ2-5; D: TRBD2; size: -; V: TRBV5-1; CDR3: CASSLALGGETQYF; DNA: TGCGCCAGCAGCTTGGCCTTGGGGGGGGAGACCCAGTACTTC
J: TRBJ2-1; D: TRBD2; size: once; V: TRBV3-1/TRBV3-2; CDR3: CASSQIAGVAYNEQFF; DNA: TGTGCCAGCAGCCAAATAGCGGGAGTAGCCTACAATGAGCAGTTCTTC
J: TRBJ2-3; D: -; size: few; V: TRBV21-1; CDR3: CASSKELAVRRGPPDTQYF; DNA: TGTGCCAGCAGCAAAGAACTAGCGGTGAGGAGGGGCCCACCAGATACGCAGTATTTT
J: TRBJ2-1; D: -; size: -; V: TRBV7-3; CDR3: CASSPWGDPAYNEQFF; DNA: TGTGCCAGCAGCCCCTGGGGCGATCCGGCTTACAATGAGCAGTTCTTC
J: TRBJ2-3; D: TRBD1; size: -; V: TRBV6-5; CDR3: CASRKDRGLDTQYF; DNA: TGTGCCAGCAGAAAGGACAGGGGACTAGATACGCAGTATTTT
J: TRBJ1-5; D: -; size: -; V: TRBV19; CDR3: CASMALRGESNQPQHF; DNA: TGTGCCAGTATGGCCCTCCGTGGGGAGAGCAATCAGCCCCAGCATTTT
J: TRBJ2-1; D: TRBD2; size: -; V: TRBV7-2; CDR3: CASSPRVAGHNEQFF; DNA: TGTGCCAGCAGCCCCCGGGTAGCGGGACACAATGAGCAGTTCTTC
J: TRBJ2-3; D: -; size: -; V: TRBV6-5; CDR3: CASSPGQSTDTQYF; DNA: TGTGCCAGCAGCCCGGGACAAAGCACAGATACGCAGTATTTT
J: TRBJ1-3; D: -; size: -; V: TRBV14; CDR3: CASSPRGARRTGNTIYF; DNA: TGTGCCAGCAGCCCCCGAGGAGCCCGTAGGACTGGAAACACCATATATTTT
J: TRBJ2-3; D: -; size: -; V: TRBV7-3; CDR3: CASSRNREVSDTQYF; DNA: TGTGCCAGCAGCCGCAACAGGGAAGTATCAGATACGCAGTATTTT
J: TRBJ2-1; D: TRBD2; size: -; V: TRBV6-5; CDR3: CASSQAGGPDEQFF; DNA: TGTGCCAGCAGCCAAGCGGGGGGGCCTGATGAGCAGTTCTTC
J: TRBJ1-5; D: -; size: -; V: TRBV9; CDR3: CASSTLRDFNQPQHF; DNA: TGTGCCAGCAGTACTCTGCGGGACTTCAATCAGCCCCAGCATTTT
J: TRBJ2-3; D: -; size: -; V: TRBV5-1; CDR3: CASSWGTVRDTQYF; DNA: TGCGCCAGCAGCTGGGGGACTGTGCGGGATACGCAGTATTTT
J: TRBJ1-1; D: -; size: -; V: TRBV10-3; CDR3: CAISRILGEEDTEAFF; DNA: TGTGCCATCAGTCGTATACTTGGGGAGGAGGACACTGAAGCTTTCTTT
J: TRBJ2-1; D: TRBD2; size: -; V: TRBV5-1; CDR3: CASSLDAGGPYNEQFF; DNA: TGCGCCAGCAGCTTGGATGCGGGAGGACCCTACAATGAGCAGTTCTTC
J: TRBJ2-3; D: -; size: once; V: TRBV11-2; CDR3: CASSLTRLTDTQYF; DNA: TGTGCCAGCAGCTTAACTCGTCTCACAGATACGCAGTATTTT
J: TRBJ2-7; D: -; size: -; V: TRBV10-2; CDR3: CASTLEARAAEQYF; DNA: TGCGCCAGCACCCTGGAGGCTAGGGCGGCCGAGCAGTACTTC
J: TRBJ2-7; D: -; size: -; V: TRBV7-8; CDR3: CASSSGAPYEQYF; DNA: TGTGCCAGCAGCTCAGGGGCGCCCTACGAGCAGTACTTC
J: TRBJ2-5; D: -; size: few; V: TRBV27; CDR3: CASSTGTQETQYF; DNA: TGTGCCAGCAGCACAGGTACCCAAGAGACCCAGTACTTC
J: TRBJ1-3; D: -; size: -; V: TRBV21-1; CDR3: CASSKMGTGGNTIYF; DNA: TGTGCCAGCAGCAAAATGGGGACAGGGGGAAACACCATATATTTT
J: TRBJ2-3; D: TRBD2; size: few; V: TRBV29-1; CDR3: CSVAGLAGVDTQYF; DNA: TGCAGCGTCGCGGGACTAGCGGGAGTGGATACGCAGTATTTT
J: TRBJ2-7; D: TRBD2; size: -; V: TRBV6-2/TRBV6-3; CDR3: CASSSRPSGGSYEQYF; DNA: TGTGCCAGCAGTTCTCGCCCTAGCGGGGGATCCTACGAGCAGTACTTC
J: TRBJ2-3; D: -; size: -; V: TRBV27; CDR3: CASNPGLGWSTDTQYF; DNA: TGTGCCAGCAATCCGGGACTGGGGTGGTCCACAGATACGCAGTATTTT